One TCR beta chain is described in this entry. TCRdb reprocessed the 5' RACE reads with MiXCR, giving one entry per CDR3 protein. In the table there are fewer than 450,000 distinct CDR3 sequences, under 25% of which are singletons. The data stem from a study of T-cell memory formation after mild COVID-19. Study at large: Largely, TCR clusters stayed within a single donor.

The CDR3 runs to 13 residues. V shed 4 bases and J shed 6 bases, with 13 bases lying between them. The V gene's germline CDR1 is SGHRS and CDR2 YFSETQ. This clonotype was obtained from an adult woman who had mild COVID-19 (a few samples of this study predate the infection). Cell type and time point are not known. The sequenced sample was PBMCs or a T cell subset sorted from them (not recorded which). The gene calls are TRBV5-1 and TRBJ1-1; D not resolved. The DNA of the CDR3 is TGCGCCAGCAGCGATCATATCCCGTCTGAAGCTTTCTTT. Protein sequence: CASSDHIPSEAFF. The variable domain in full, with the rest retrieved from reference TRBV5-1 and TRBJ1-1, is KAGVTQTPRYLIKTRGQQVTLSCSPISGHRSVSWYQQTPGQGLQFLFEYFSETQRNKGNFPGRFSGRQFSNSRSEMNVSTLELGDSALYLCASSDHIPSEAFFGQGTRLTVV.